The following is a T cell receptor (beta chain) sequence with its context. The antigen remains unidentified. PCR was performed a second time for roughly 7 to 12 cycles using a sample-barcoded 5' primer and a J-beta primer mix. Per sample, CDR3-containing paired-end reads numbered at least 2.5 million. Using its own MiXCR run on the 5' RACE reads, TCRdb lists one record per CDR3 protein. This table has about 640,000 distinct CDR3 sequences, approximately 50% appearing once. The data derive from a study of blood T cells in healthy people across ages. General study results and limits: Both higher diversity and more naive CD4+ cells marked long-lived donors when set against aged donors.

Donors were healthy Caucasian individuals from Russia aged roughly 6 to 90. The CDR3 consists of 15 residues. The V gene end was trimmed by 4 bases and the J gene end by 4 bases; junction bases not matched to a gene: 5. The source of this sequence is a man aged 55 to 70 in good health. The chain employs TRBV23-1 and TRBJ2-3, with 10 bases that match TRBD2. TRBV23-1 is classed as an ORF, of uncertain function. Sequenced sample: blood. The CDR3 region is CASSPGLAAPDTQYF. The CDR3 region has the DNA TGCGCCAGCAGTCCCGGACTAGCGGCCCCAGATACGCAGTATTTT.